The 18 T cell receptor beta chains reported below all come from one sample, sequenced in a study of neurological immune-mediated disorders. TCRdb reprocessed the 5' RACE reads via MiXCR and lists one record per CDR3 protein. The table records around 37,000 distinct CDR3 sequences, 14% of them present only once. Sequencing used PBMCs. These TCRs come from a woman in her forties or fifties with HTLV-1-associated myelopathy (HAM/TSP).

Note on this clonotype: This may be a read error, as it is one base from a much larger clone. The chain recombines TRBV6-6 with TRBJ2-1; 9 bases match TRBD2. Germline V lookup: CDR1 MNHNY, CDR2 SVGAGI (reference sequence). CDR3 size: 14 residues. Here the CDR3 reads CARSYVAGAMTQFF. CDR3 in DNA: TGTGCCAGAAGTTACGTAGCGGGGGCGATGACGCAGTTCTTC.

This clonotype appeared many times. The chain recombines TRBV5-1 with TRBJ2-4; maybe TRBD2 (5 bases). V lost 0 bases and J 6 bases, leaving 10 bases between the germline ends. Looked up from germline, CDR1 is SGHRS and CDR2 is YFSETQ. The CDR3 spans 14 residues. CDR3: CASSLERNTNIQYF. The DNA for the CDR3 is TGCGCCAGCAGCTTGGAGCGGAACACAAACATTCAGTACTTC.

The chain employs TRBV29-1 and TRBJ2-1; 10 bases match TRBD2. The trim removed 3 bases at V and 7 bases at J, leaving 6 bases unmatched. The length of the CDR3 is 14 residues. The germline V gene has CDR1 SQVTM and CDR2 ANQGSEA. The CDR3 region has the DNA TGCAGCGTTGAGGGTAGCGGGGGGACAAATGAGCAGTTCTTC. Residues: CSVEGSGGTNEQFF.

Many counts were recorded for this clonotype. The V gene is TRBV5-1, the J gene TRBJ1-1; D is undetermined. V gave up 4 bases and J gave up 2 bases, with 6 bases separating them. Germline CDR1 reads SGHRS; CDR2 reads YFSETQ. The CDR3 runs to 12 residues. In nucleotides, the CDR3 is TGCGCCAGCAGCCGCACAAACACTGAAGCTTTCTTT. It is translated as CASSRTNTEAFF.

In its sample, this clonotype was seen many times. The rearrangement uses TRBV27 and TRBJ1-1; the D is unclear. V was pared by 0 bases and J by 3 bases, with 5 bases between. This CDR3 comprises 13 residues. Germline values: CDR1 MNHEY, CDR2 SMNVEV (reference sequence). The CDR3 coding sequence is TGTGCCAGCAGTTTATCGATTTACACTGAAGCTTTCTTT. It is translated as CASSLSIYTEAFF.

This clonotype was detected ten times or more. The chain recombines TRBV7-2 with TRBJ1-6; no clear D gene. This CDR3 comprises 17 residues. V lost 1 base, J lost 10 bases, and 20 bases lay in between. The germline CDR1 and CDR2 sequences are SGHTA and FQGNSA. The CDR3 sequence: CASSLGIISNAGSPLHF. As DNA, the CDR3 is TGTGCCAGCAGCTTAGGTATAATATCGAACGCGGGGTCACCCCTCCACTTT. The whole variable domain, remainder taken from reference TRBV7-2 and TRBJ1-6, is GAGVSQSPSNKVTEKGKDVELRCDPISGHTALYWYRQSLGQGLEFLIYFQGNSAPDKSGLPSDRFSAERTGGSVSTLTIQRTQQEDSAVYLCASSLGIISNAGSPLHFGNGTRLTVT.

This clonotype was recorded at least ten times. This sequence joins TRBV5-6 and TRBJ2-6; TRBD1 matches at 10 bases. V shed 3 bases and J 4 bases; nucleotides not matched to a gene: 4. Germline lookup yields CDR1 SGHDT and CDR2 YYEEEE. The CDR3 totals 16 residues. The CDR3 is CASSWGQGLGANVLTF. In DNA, the CDR3 is TGTGCCAGCAGCTGGGGACAGGGGTTAGGGGCCAACGTCCTGACTTTC.

This clonotype showed up many times. The rearrangement uses TRBV14 and TRBJ2-1; tentatively, D is TRBD1 (6 bases). Between the trimmed V and J ends, which lost 4 bases and 2 bases, there was a span of 12 bases. The CDR3 has 15 amino acids. Germline V CDR1 and CDR2: SGHDN, FVKESK. CDR3 region: CASSLDSYTYNEQFF. As DNA, the CDR3 is TGTGCCAGCAGCCTGGACAGTTACACCTACAATGAGCAGTTCTTC. Drawing the rest from reference TRBV14 and TRBJ2-1, the complete variable domain is EAGVTQFPSHSVIEKGQTVTLRCDPISGHDNLYWYRRVMGKEIKFLLHFVKESKQDESGMPNNRFLAERTGGTYSTLKVQPAELEDSGVYFCASSLDSYTYNEQFFGPGTRLTVL.

There are many counts of this clonotype. The genes are TRBV14 and TRBJ2-1; a weak D match, TRBD2 (6 bases). The CDR3 consists of 14 residues. The V end was cut by 4 bases, the J end by 3 bases, with 10 bases between. Germline assignment: CDR1 SGHDN and CDR2 FVKESK. For the CDR3, the DNA is TGTGCCAGCAGCCCGGGGGATCGCTACAATGAGCAGTTCTTC. Translated: CASSPGDRYNEQFF.

This clonotype has at least ten counts. The chain carries TRBV24-1 and TRBJ2-4; possibly TRBD2 for D (5 bases). Germline CDR1 and CDR2: KGHDR and SFDVKD. V was cut by 5 bases and J by 8 bases, with 21 bases left in between. This CDR3 has 16 residues. In DNA, the CDR3 is TGTGCCACCAGTGCCATCAACCCGAGGACCGGGGACATTCAGTACTTC. The encoded protein is CATSAINPRTGDIQYF.

This clonotype was counted many times. The genes are TRBV4-1 and TRBJ1-1; no reliable D call. The germline CDR1 and CDR2 sequences are MGHRA and YSYEKL. Trimming removed 0 bases from V and 13 bases from J, with 9 bases in between. CDR3 length: 11 amino acids. The CDR3 sequence: CASSQDLVVFF. CDR3 coding DNA: TGCGCCAGCAGCCAAGATCTTGTGGTTTTCTTT.

This clonotype was counted many times. The rearrangement joins TRBV12-3 or TRBV12-4 to TRBJ1-2, with D perhaps matching TRBD1 (6 bases). With 6 bases removed from V and 4 bases from J, the gap between germline ends came to 9 bases. The CDR3 runs 12 residues. The CDR3 region has the DNA TGTGCCAGCAGCCCACAGGGCTATGGCTACACCTTC. Protein product: CASSPQGYGYTF.

By proportion, this clonotype is medium-sized (0.01 to 0.1%). This sequence joins TRBV27 and TRBJ1-2; TRBD1 matches at 11 bases. The CDR3 runs 12 residues. The ends lost 8 bases at V and 7 bases at J; junction bases unmatched: 3. Germline CDR1 and CDR2: MNHEY and SMNVEV (reference sequence). CDR3 DNA sequence: TGTGCCAGCGGACAGGGGGCTGTTGGCTACACCTTC. This sequence encodes CASGQGAVGYTF.

The table lists this clonotype with many counts. This chain joins TRBV5-4 and TRBJ2-5; D perhaps matches TRBD2 (5 bases). Germline CDR1 is SGHNT and CDR2 is YYREEE (reference sequence). This CDR3 region has 14 residues. Trimming stripped 0 bases from V and 5 bases from J, with 11 bases between. The CDR3 DNA reads TGTGCCAGCAGCTTGGCCGGGGTGGCGGAGACCCAGTACTTC. Amino acids: CASSLAGVAETQYF.

V and J are TRBV28 and TRBJ1-2, with D maybe TRBD1 (5 bases). V dropped 9 bases and J dropped 2 bases, with 19 bases sitting between them. Germline CDR1 and CDR2: MDHEN and SYDVKM. The CDR3 runs to 15 residues. The CDR3 is CASSPERDLNYGYTF. DNA for the CDR3: TGTGCCAGTAGCCCCGAGAGGGACCTCAACTATGGCTACACCTTC.

This clonotype has a count of ten or more. This rearrangement joins TRBV9 to TRBJ2-5; D call uncertain. The germline CDR1 and CDR2 sequences are SGDLS and YYNGEE. The CDR3 spans 14 residues. Trimming removed 0 bases from V and 5 bases from J, with 11 bases in between. CDR3 in DNA: TGTGCCAGCAGCGTAGGGACGGTGAGGGAGACCCAGTACTTC. Protein product: CASSVGTVRETQYF.

The sample holds a few counts of this clonotype. The chain couples TRBV7-2 to TRBJ2-5; TRBD2 might be the D (6 bases). V gave up 5 bases and J gave up 4 bases, with 17 bases separating them. CDR3 length: 15 residues. Germline V gene data show CDR1 as SGHTA and CDR2 as FQGNSA. The CDR3 DNA is TGTGCCAGCAGCCCGGCCCTAGCGAGGGTAGAGACCCAGTACTTC. Its protein product is CASSPALARVETQYF.

Many counts were recorded for this clonotype. The chain couples TRBV29-1 to TRBJ2-5; D not resolved. This CDR3 comprises 14 residues. Germline V gene sequence: CDR1 SQVTM, CDR2 ANQGSEA. V lost 4 bases and J 5 bases, leaving 17 bases between the germline ends. CDR3 in DNA: TGCAGCGTTGGTAATCCGGCCGGCCGGGAGACCCAGTACTTC. It is translated as CSVGNPAGRETQYF.